Listed below are T cell receptor beta chains from one sample, sequenced in a study of regulatory T cells in long-lasting Graves disease. MiXCR, applied by TCRdb to the multiplex PCR reads, yields one record per CDR3 protein. The data contain a few hundred thousand distinct CDR3 sequences, approximately 25% of them singletons. Sequenced material: peripheral blood mononuclear cells (PBMCs), taken when the disease was refractory, from a patient treated with antithyroid drugs. The receptors were gathered from a woman in her thirties or forties with Graves disease. The CDR3 runs from the conserved cysteine through the conserved F or W. The order of the fields is D gene, clone size, V gene, J gene, CDR3 DNA, CDR3 protein. D genes are given only for firm matches. The listing skips clone size in some rows; elsewhere it reads once, few, many or a size class.

D: .
size: few
V: TRBV7-2
J: TRBJ2-1
DNA: TGTGCCAGCAGCTTAGCGCAGGGGGGGAGGCATTGGGATGAGCAGTTCTTC
CDR3: CASSLAQGGRHWDEQFF

D: TRBD2
size: many
V: TRBV12-3/TRBV12-4
J: TRBJ2-7
DNA: TGTGCCAGCAGCCCGGGACTATTCCACGAGCAGTACTTC
CDR3: CASSPGLFHEQYF

D: TRBD2
size: .
V: TRBV24-1
J: TRBJ2-7
DNA: TGTGCCACCAGTGACGGCACTAGCGGGAGGGCCTACGAGCAGTACTTC
CDR3: CATSDGTSGRAYEQYF

D: TRBD1
size: .
V: TRBV7-3
J: TRBJ2-1
DNA: TGTGCCAGCAGTCGGGACAGGAATGAGCAGTTCTTC
CDR3: CASSRDRNEQFF

D: .
size: .
V: TRBV2
J: TRBJ1-2
DNA: TGTGCCAGTACGGACAACCTTCTCTATGGCTACACCTTC
CDR3: CASTDNLLYGYTF

D: TRBD2
size: .
V: TRBV6-1
J: TRBJ2-1
DNA: TGTGCCAGCAGGTCTTCCGGGGGGGCCTACAATGAGCAGTTCTTC
CDR3: CASRSSGGAYNEQFF

D: TRBD2
size: few
V: TRBV20-1
J: TRBJ2-7
DNA: TGCAGTGCTAGTTGGCTAGCGGGGTACGAGCAGTACTTC
CDR3: CSASWLAGYEQYF

D: TRBD1
size: many
V: TRBV13
J: TRBJ1-4
DNA: TGTGCCAGCAGTCTTGGAGGGACAGGGGTAACTAATGAAAAACTGTTTTTT
CDR3: CASSLGGTGVTNEKLFF

D: TRBD2
size: many
V: TRBV5-1
J: TRBJ2-7
DNA: TGCGCCAGCAGCTTGGGACTAGCGGGATGGTACGAGCAGTACTTC
CDR3: CASSLGLAGWYEQYF

D: .
size: .
V: TRBV6-5
J: TRBJ2-6
DNA: TGTGCCAGCAGTTACGGCGGAAGCTCTGGGGCCAACGTCCTGGCTTTC
CDR3: CASSYGGSSGANVLAF

D: TRBD1
size: many
V: TRBV29-1
J: TRBJ2-7
DNA: TGCAGCGTTATAGACAGGGACTACGAGCAGTACTTC
CDR3: CSVIDRDYEQYF

D: .
size: many
V: TRBV28
J: TRBJ2-7
DNA: TGTGCCAGCAGCCCTCTCGGATCAGGAGGCTACGAGCAGTACTTC
CDR3: CASSPLGSGGYEQYF

D: TRBD1
size: many
V: TRBV12-3/TRBV12-4
J: TRBJ1-6
DNA: TGTGCCAGCAGTTCAACCGACAGGGGTTATTCACCCCTCCACTTT
CDR3: CASSSTDRGYSPLHF

D: TRBD1
size: many
V: TRBV28
J: TRBJ1-2
DNA: TGTGCCAGCAGCGGCTCGGGACAGGGAAGGGGAGGCTACACCTTC
CDR3: CASSGSGQGRGGYTF

D: .
size: .
V: TRBV2
J: TRBJ2-3
DNA: TGTGCCAGCAGTCGAGATCGGCGGGATACGCAGTATTTT
CDR3: CASSRDRRDTQYF

D: .
size: .
V: TRBV28
J: TRBJ1-2
DNA: TGTGCCAGCAACAAAGACAGATTCTTTTTTCTAAACTATGGCTACACCTTC
CDR3: CASNKDRFFFLNYGYTF

D: .
size: .
V: TRBV6-2/TRBV6-3
J: TRBJ2-3
DNA: TGTGCCAGCAGTGACAGAAGTGGTACTAGCACAGATACGCAGTATTTT
CDR3: CASSDRSGTSTDTQYF

D: .
size: .
V: TRBV4-1
J: TRBJ1-4
DNA: TGCGCCAGCAGCCAAGACCCAACTAATGAAAAACTGTTTTTT
CDR3: CASSQDPTNEKLFF

D: TRBD1
size: few
V: TRBV29-1
J: TRBJ1-1
DNA: TGCAGCGTGCGCAGGGGGCGGGACACTGAAGCTTTCTTT
CDR3: CSVRRGRDTEAFF

D: .
size: few
V: TRBV10-2
J: TRBJ2-2
DNA: TGCGCCAGCAGTGGGGCAACCGGGATCCAGAACACCGGGGAGCTGTTTTTT
CDR3: CASSGATGIQNTGELFF

D: .
size: many
V: TRBV28
J: TRBJ2-7
DNA: TGTGCCAGCAGTTTCGGAGCTAGGCGGCAGTACTTC
CDR3: CASSFGARRQYF

D: .
size: .
V: TRBV3-1
J: TRBJ2-1
DNA: TGTGCCAGCAGCTATATGACGTCCGGACGGGGTGAGCAGTTCTTC
CDR3: CASSYMTSGRGEQFF

D: .
size: .
V: TRBV3-1
J: TRBJ1-5
DNA: TGTGCCAGCAGCCAAGGTCCTGGGGGCAAGCGCAATCAGCCCCAGCATTTT
CDR3: CASSQGPGGKRNQPQHF

D: .
size: .
V: TRBV6-1
J: TRBJ2-7
DNA: TGTGCCAGCAAAATAGGGAGGAACAGGGGTTATGAGCAGTACTTC
CDR3: CASKIGRNRGYEQYF

D: .
size: many
V: TRBV5-1
J: TRBJ1-1
DNA: TGTGCCAGCAGCTTAGACCCGAACACTGAAGCTTTCTTT
CDR3: CASSLDPNTEAFF

D: TRBD2
size: .
V: TRBV11-2
J: TRBJ2-3
DNA: TGTGCCAGCAGCTTAGATTTCCCCAGCGGGAGGCGATTAAGCACAGATACGCAGTATTTT
CDR3: CASSLDFPSGRRLSTDTQYF

D: .
size: many
V: TRBV28
J: TRBJ1-3
DNA: TGTGCCAGCAGTTTAAGGGCGAGGGATAACACCATATATTTT
CDR3: CASSLRARDNTIYF

D: .
size: .
V: TRBV2
J: TRBJ2-3
DNA: TGTGCCAGCAGAGGACCAGCGGTCACAGATACGCAGTATTTT
CDR3: CASRGPAVTDTQYF

D: .
size: many
V: TRBV28
J: TRBJ1-2
DNA: TGTGCCAGCACCGATCATTCAGGAGGGCTCGGAAATGGCTACACCTTC
CDR3: CASTDHSGGLGNGYTF

D: .
size: many
V: TRBV28
J: TRBJ1-2
DNA: TGTGCCAGCAGTCCCCCAGGGGAAGACTATGGCTACACCTTC
CDR3: CASSPPGEDYGYTF

D: TRBD1
size: .
V: TRBV19
J: TRBJ1-2
DNA: TGTGCCAGTAGTGTCCCGGGACAGAGCGATGGCTACACCTTC
CDR3: CASSVPGQSDGYTF